Described below is a single TCR beta chain sequence and its context. The sample originates from a study of graft-versus-host responses after intestinal transplantation. Study in general: Once they had received anti-thymocyte globulin induction, all recipients took tacrolimus and steroids for around 3 years.

Assay: immunoSEQ multiplex PCR; the TCRdb copy retains only in-frame clones and omits some. The sample shows under 100,000 clones, 90% of them seen only once. The origin of this receptor is a human patient who received an intestinal transplant, so some T cells may come from the graft donor. The source was PBMCs, collected roughly 450 days after intestinal transplant.

This CDR3 is CASRLPGTEKLFF. As DNA, the CDR3 is TGTGCCAGCAGGCTCCCGGGGACTGAAAAACTGTTTTTT. The chain employs TRBV6-5 and TRBJ1-4; possibly TRBD1 for D (5 bases). CDR3 length: 13 residues. Germline-derived CDR1 and CDR2 are MNHEY and SVGAGI. Trimming removed 6 bases from V and 7 bases from J, with 12 bases in between.